This T cell receptor beta chain was observed in a study of T-cell reconstitution after alpha-beta-depleted transplantation in children. Whole-study findings and limits: From surviving recipient T cells and thymic progenitors came the high day-60 TCRbeta diversity observed in some patients. Roughly two months post-transplant, alpha-beta T cells reportedly originated from several hundred graft clones that had expanded. It was newly produced T cells that mostly accounted for T-cell counts and diversity one year after transplant.

Preparation of the TCRbeta library was carried out with unique molecular identifiers. TCRdb ran MiXCR on the PCR reads and lists one entry per CDR3 protein. The table includes roughly 500,000 distinct CDR3 sequences, more than 9% detected once. Note on this clonotype: The antigen is not known.

The CDR3 contains 16 residues. Trimming took 0 bases from V and 3 from J, leaving 12 bases between them. The germline V gene encodes CDR1 SEHNR and CDR2 FQNEAQ (reference sequence). This sequence originates from a child aged 2 to 15 with inherited bone marrow failure, due to receive a stem cell transplant. The input for sequencing was PBMCs, taken before TCRalphabeta/CD19-depleted stem cell transplant. The rearrangement uses TRBV7-9 and TRBJ2-4; D is possibly TRBD2 (5 bases). The CDR3, as DNA: TGTGCCAGCAGCTTAGCGGGAGAGATGGACAAAAACATTCAGTACTTC. It is translated as CASSLAGEMDKNIQYF. The full variable domain, its missing parts supplied by reference TRBV7-9 and TRBJ2-4, is DTGVSQNPRHKITKRGQNVTFRCDPISEHNRLYWYRQTLGQGPEFLTYFQNEAQLEKSRLLSDRFSAERPKGSFSTLEIQRTEQGDSAMYLCASSLAGEMDKNIQYFGAGTRLSVL.